This passage covers 12 T cell receptor beta chains from one sample sequenced in a study of cytomegalovirus exposure and HLA in healthy donors. The PCR had 60 Vbeta and 13 Jbeta primers. Profiled with immunoSEQ multiplex PCR; TCRdb holds only in-frame clones, not every one. The top ten clones hold approximately 6.5% of a sample with 170,000 or so clones, 75% to 90% of them seen once. What was sequenced was PBMCs. These TCRs come from a male donor in good health and CMV-seropositive.

This chain connects TRBV4-3 to TRBJ1-3; D is undetermined. V lost 5 bases, J lost 4 bases, and 9 bases lay in between. Germline V gives CDR1 LGHNA, CDR2 YSLEER. This CDR3 comprises 13 residues. The CDR3 region has the DNA TGCGCCAGCAGCTCTACTCAAGGAAACACCATATATTTT. The encoded protein is CASSSTQGNTIYF.

The chain uses TRBV27 and TRBJ1-1; perhaps TRBD1 as D (6 bases). The germline gives CDR1 MNHEY, CDR2 SMNVEV (reference sequence). The CDR3 is made up of 16 amino acids. The V end lost 2 bases, the J end lost 4 bases, and 17 bases lay between the germline ends. In nucleotides, the CDR3 is TGTGCCAGCAGTTTACGGGGGCTGGGGGAGGGCACTGAAGCTTTCTTT. This sequence encodes CASSLRGLGEGTEAFF.

The chain is built from TRBV2 and TRBJ2-2; D possibly corresponds to TRBD1 (5 bases). CDR1 is SNHLY and CDR2 is FYNNEI in the germline V gene. V gave up 6 bases and J gave up 2 bases, with 13 bases separating them. This CDR3 comprises 15 residues. CDR3 region: CASRIGDSNTGELFF. CDR3 coding DNA: TGTGCCAGCAGAATTGGCGACAGTAACACCGGGGAGCTGTTTTTT.

The V gene is TRBV6-1, the J gene TRBJ2-1, with 14 bases identical to TRBD2. V shed 3 bases and J 6 bases; nucleotides not matched to a gene: 7. The germline CDR1 and CDR2 sequences are MNHNS and SASEGT. This CDR3 is 17 amino acids long. The CDR3: CASSDRLAGGWPNEQFF. CDR3 nucleotide sequence: TGTGCCAGCAGTGACCGACTAGCGGGAGGGTGGCCCAATGAGCAGTTCTTC.

The V call is TRBV6-1, the J call TRBJ2-7, with D possibly matching TRBD2 (6 bases). CDR3 length: 20 amino acids. CDR1 and CDR2 (germline): MNHNS, SASEGT. The V gene lost 4 bases and the J gene lost 6 bases, with 34 bases spanning the gap. The CDR3 DNA reads as TGTGCCAGCAGTGGCCTTAGAGGCGGGACTTATAAGGCGTTAGTTACCGAGCAGTACTTC. It specifies CASSGLRGGTYKALVTEQYF.

The chain recombines TRBV29-1 with TRBJ1-1; D is undetermined. The CDR3 sequence is 16 residues long. Germline V CDR1 and CDR2: SQVTM, ANQGSEA. Trimming removed 2 bases from V and 2 bases from J, with 18 bases in between. CDR3 loop: CSVELINPRDNTEAFF. The CDR3 DNA sequence: TGCAGCGTTGAACTCATAAACCCACGGGATAACACTGAAGCTTTCTTT.

This chain connects TRBV11-3 to TRBJ2-2, with D possibly matching TRBD2 (5 bases). The V end lost 4 bases, the J end lost 1 base, and 10 bases lay between the germline ends. CDR1 is SGHNT and CDR2 is YENEEA in the germline V gene. The CDR3 loop spans 15 amino acids. CDR3 DNA: TGTGCCAGCAGCTCGAGGGCCTTGAACACCGGGGAGCTGTTTTTT. Translated: CASSSRALNTGELFF.

J is TRBJ2-7 and V is TRBV7-3, with TRBD1 as a possible D gene (5 bases). V lost 2 bases to trimming and J lost 2 bases, with 13 bases between them. The germline gives CDR1 SGHTA, CDR2 FQGTGA. CDR3 length: 15 residues. This chain's CDR3 is CASSLDQGVPYEQYF. As DNA, the CDR3 is TGTGCCAGCAGCTTAGACCAAGGGGTCCCCTACGAGCAGTACTTC.

This clone was seen a single time. The rearrangement joins TRBV5-1 to TRBJ2-3, with TRBD2 matching 9 bases. With V trimmed by 0 bases and J by 4 bases, 3 bases remained unmatched. Germline CDR1 and CDR2: SGHRS and YFSETQ. The CDR3 is made up of 15 amino acids. The CDR3 nucleotides read TGCGCCAGCAGCTTGGGCGCGGGAGGGGCAGATACGCAGTATTTT. Translating gives CASSLGAGGADTQYF.

The chain couples TRBV5-4 to TRBJ2-1; TRBD2 agrees at 13 bases. J lost 8 bases, V lost 3 bases, and 8 bases had no gene match. The CDR3 has 16 amino acids. CDR1 is SGHNT, CDR2 YYREEE, per germline (reference sequence). CDR3 sequence: CASSSSGTSGDYEQFF. The CDR3 bases are TGTGCCAGCAGCTCCTCCGGGACTAGCGGGGACTATGAGCAGTTCTTC.

This clone was detected a few times. The chain couples TRBV29-1 to TRBJ2-1, with 9 bases matching TRBD2. Germline assignment: CDR1 SQVTM and CDR2 ANQGSEA. J lost 4 bases, V lost 8 bases, and 6 bases had no gene match. The CDR3 is made up of 13 amino acids. In nucleotides, the CDR3 is TGCAGCCACATAGCGGGAGTTTACAATGAGCAGTTCTTC. It translates to CSHIAGVYNEQFF.

This chain joins TRBV28 and TRBJ1-4, with 9 positions matching TRBD1. The CDR3 consists of 14 residues. V gave up 5 bases and J gave up 5 bases; unmatched junction bases: 3. From germline, CDR1 is MDHEN and CDR2 SYDVKM. The CDR3 protein is CASSRDRANEKLFF. The CDR3 DNA follows: TGTGCCAGCAGTAGGGACAGGGCGAATGAAAAACTGTTTTTT. The variable domain in full, completed from reference TRBV28 and TRBJ1-4, reads DVKVTQSSRYLVKRTGEKVFLECVQDMDHENMFWYRQDPGLGLRLIYFSYDVKMKEKGDIPEGYSVSREKKERFSLILESASTNQTSMYLCASSRDRANEKLFFGSGTQLSVL.